This paragraph covers one T cell receptor (beta chain) sequence. Its specificity is unknown. TCRdb called the 5' RACE reads again in MiXCR, with one record for every CDR3 protein. The sample lists around 340,000 distinct CDR3 sequences; about 15% were seen once. Germline assignment: CDR1 MNHEY and CDR2 SVGAGI. The CDR3 covers 15 residues. V lost 0 bases, J lost 8 bases, and 14 bases lay in between. This record comes from a study of T-cell memory formation after mild COVID-19. Study outcomes and limitations: Clones which contracted sat mainly in CM and EM if CD4+, and in EMRA if CD8+.

This chain joins TRBV6-5 and TRBJ2-1, with a possible D match to TRBD2 (7 bases). This sequence was found in a man younger than 35 who had mild COVID-19 (a few samples of this study predate the infection). Cell type and time point are not known. Sequenced: PBMCs or a T cell subset sorted from them (not recorded which). The CDR3 nucleotides read TGTGCCAGCAGTTACTCGAGGGAGGGGGGACATGAGCAGTTCTTC. Translation: CASSYSREGGHEQFF.